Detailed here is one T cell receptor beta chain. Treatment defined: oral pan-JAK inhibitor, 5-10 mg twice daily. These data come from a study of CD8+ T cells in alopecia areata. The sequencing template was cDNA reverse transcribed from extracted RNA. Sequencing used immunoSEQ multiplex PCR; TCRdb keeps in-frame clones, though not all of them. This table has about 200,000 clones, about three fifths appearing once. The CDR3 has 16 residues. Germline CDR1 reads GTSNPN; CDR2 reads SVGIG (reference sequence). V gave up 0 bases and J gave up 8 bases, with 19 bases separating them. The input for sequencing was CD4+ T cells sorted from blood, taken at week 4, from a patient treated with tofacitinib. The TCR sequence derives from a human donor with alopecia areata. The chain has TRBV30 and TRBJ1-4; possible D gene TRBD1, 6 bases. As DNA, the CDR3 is TGTGCCTGGAGTGTAGATCCCCACCCCAGGGGAGAAAAACTGTTTTTT. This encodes CAWSVDPHPRGEKLFF.